Listed here are 10 T cell receptor beta chains from one sample, sequenced in a study of T cells after yellow fever vaccination. TCRdb re-analysed the 5' RACE reads in MiXCR, keeping a single row per CDR3 protein. In the table there are around 610,000 distinct CDR3 sequences, roughly 14% of which are singletons. Sequenced here: PBMCs, sampled on the day of the yellow fever booster vaccination. These receptors were taken from a man aged 25-45 years who received the YFV17D yellow fever vaccine.

The rearrangement uses TRBV5-4 and TRBJ1-1; D is perhaps TRBD1 (6 bases). Germline V CDR1 and CDR2: SGHNT, YYREEE (reference sequence). Between the trimmed V and J ends, which lost 4 bases and 3 bases, there was a span of 16 bases. The CDR3 contains 15 residues. The CDR3 here is CASSRRGLAYTEAFF. The CDR3 coding sequence is TGTGCCAGCAGCCGCCGGGGGCTTGCTTACACTGAAGCTTTCTTT.

This clonotype was observed a handful of times. The CDR3 DNA is TGTGCCAGCAGCCCCACAGGGGGGAGGATAAATGGCTACACCTTC. Translation: CASSPTGGRINGYTF. This rearrangement joins TRBV7-2 to TRBJ1-2; 8 bases map to TRBD1. With 5 bases clipped from V and 6 bases from J, the junction kept 11 bases outside the gene matches. The CDR3 totals 15 residues. Germline V CDR1 and CDR2: SGHTA, FQGNSA.

The CDR3 spells CSARHERDTQYF. Here the CDR3 DNA reads TGCAGTGCTAGGCACGAACGGGATACGCAGTATTTT. V is TRBV20-1 and J is TRBJ2-3, with unresolved D. This CDR3 has 12 amino acids. From germline, CDR1 is DFQATT and CDR2 SNEGSKA (reference sequence). With 3 bases removed from V and 6 bases from J, the gap between germline ends came to 10 bases.

The sample holds a few counts of this clonotype. CDR3 nucleotides: TGCGCCAGCAGTGAAGGGGGCAGGCAGCCCCAGCATTTT. Translated: CASSEGGRQPQHF. The chain recombines TRBV10-2 with TRBJ1-5; 7 bases are a match to TRBD1. V lost 3 bases and J lost 7; bases outside the gene matches: 3. Germline CDR1 reads WSHSY; CDR2 reads SAAADI. The CDR3 is made up of 13 amino acids.

The sample holds many counts of this clonotype. CDR3 residues: CASSSAGVAAPYEQFF. The CDR3 DNA is TGTGCCAGCAGCTCCGCCGGGGTAGCGGCCCCATATGAGCAGTTCTTC. The V gene is TRBV7-2, the J gene TRBJ2-1; possibly TRBD2 for D (6 bases). The CDR3 is 16 residues long. V was cut by 4 bases and J by 8 bases, with 21 bases left in between. Looked up from germline, CDR1 is SGHTA and CDR2 is FQGNSA.

A few counts support this clonotype. This chain joins TRBV11-2 and TRBJ2-1; 13 nucleotides agree with TRBD2. J gave up 6 bases and V 4 bases, and 6 bases lay outside the gene matches. Germline values: CDR1 SGHAT, CDR2 FQNNGV. This CDR3 comprises 16 residues. CDR3 sequence: CASSSILAGGPNEQFF. The DNA of the CDR3 is TGTGCCAGCAGCTCAATACTAGCGGGAGGGCCCAATGAGCAGTTCTTC.

This sequence joins TRBV7-2 and TRBJ2-7; 9 bases are shared with TRBD2. Looked up from germline, CDR1 is SGHTA and CDR2 is FQGNSA. The CDR3 loop spans 16 amino acids. Trimming cost V 5 bases and J 6 bases; bases outside gene matches: 14. The CDR3 DNA sequence: TGTGCCAGCAGCACAGTGGGGACAGCGGGAGGTTCCGAGCAGTACTTC. Its protein is CASSTVGTAGGSEQYF.

V and J are TRBV29-1 and TRBJ2-1, with TRBD1 matching over 8 bases. Germline V CDR1 and CDR2: SQVTM, ANQGSEA. The V segment lost 8 bases and the J segment 0 bases; nucleotides outside the gene matches: 6. The CDR3 covers 14 residues. CDR3 in amino acids: CSTRQGYSYNEQFF. CDR3 nucleotide sequence: TGCAGCACCCGACAGGGGTACTCCTACAATGAGCAGTTCTTC.

A single count supports this clonotype. J is TRBJ2-3 and V is TRBV18; D perhaps matches TRBD2 (5 bases). Germline V lookup: CDR1 KGHSH, CDR2 LQKENI. Trimming pared 4 bases from V and 6 bases from J, leaving 14 bases between. The length of the CDR3 is 14 residues. This CDR3 reads CASSLSTGSDTQYF. CDR3 coding DNA: TGTGCCAGCTCACTCTCGACGGGGTCCGATACGCAGTATTTT.

The chain couples TRBV25-1 to TRBJ2-3, with 9 bases that match TRBD2. This CDR3 contains 15 residues. V was pared by 2 bases and J by 2 bases, with 2 bases of the junction left unmatched. CDR1 is MGHDK, CDR2 SYGVNS, per germline. The CDR3 region is CASSETSGYTDTQYF. CDR3 in DNA: TGTGCCAGCAGTGAAACTAGCGGGTACACAGATACGCAGTATTTT.